This entry concerns a single T cell receptor (beta chain). Antigen unknown. The run depth of the assay was deep. Several immunoSEQ plates received, in even portions, the genomic DNA of each subset. Clones were sequenced by immunoSEQ multiplex PCR, and TCRdb holds only the in-frame ones, with some missing. The data hold about 2.4 million clones, with roughly 93% observed a single time. The data derive from a study of shared clonotypes between healthy human individuals. Overall study findings and caveats: Few donors limited the genetic and exposure-history diversity represented.

The donor population consisted of healthy HIV-negative adults with no recent acute infections or vaccinations. The receptor comes from a man aged 18 to 29 in good health. Some clones in this sample may be carry-over from other donors' samples. The specimen sequenced was naive CD4+ T cells from PBMCs. This sample's subset: CD45RA+ positively selected.

The CDR3 coding sequence is TGTGCCAGCAGCCAAGGGACGGGACAGGGGTATGACGAGCAGTACTTC. Translated, it gives CASSQGTGQGYDEQYF. The rearrangement links TRBV4-2 to TRBJ2-7, with 10 bases matching TRBD1. J gave up 5 bases and V 1 base, and 8 bases lay outside the gene matches. Per the germline V gene, CDR1 is LGHNA and CDR2 is YNFKEQ. The CDR3 covers 16 residues.